Sequencing of this T cell receptor (beta chain) was carried out in a study of PD-1 blockade in classical Hodgkin lymphoma. As for the study in general: Patients received nivolumab 3 mg/kg intravenously every 2 weeks. Study-wide findings and caveats: As was reported, newly diagnosed patients showed lower baseline TCR diversity than healthy donors did. Researchers reported that CD4+ TCR diversity, though not CD8+, rose significantly by C4D1.

Germline CDR1 and CDR2: GTSNPN and SVGIG (reference sequence). The ends were cut back, 3 bases at V and 7 bases at J, with 9 bases in the middle. This CDR3 is 11 amino acids long. Only a few counts were recorded for this clone. Its antigen is unidentified. Sequencing was performed with immunoSEQ multiplex PCR; in TCRdb, only in-frame clones are kept and a portion is missing. The table has tens of thousands of clones, about 78% seen once. All patients experienced relapse after autologous stem cell transplantation, and brentuximab vedotin exposure was variable. Under best response, outcomes were complete response, partial response or progressive disease.

The sample in question was peripheral blood mononuclear cells (PBMCs), obtained before the second cycle of nivolumab. The V and J genes are TRBV30 and TRBJ1-1; D gene ambiguous. This TCR was sampled from a human donor with classical Hodgkin lymphoma. CDR3 residues: CAWRRQVEAFF. The CDR3 DNA reads TGTGCCTGGAGGAGGCAGGTTGAAGCTTTCTTT.